Below, 26 T cell receptor beta chains from the same sample are listed, as sequenced in a study of cytomegalovirus exposure and HLA in healthy donors. Only in-frame clones appear in the TCRdb table, and some are missing; sequencing was by immunoSEQ multiplex PCR. The sample records under 200,000 clones, 90% to 97% being singletons. Sequencing was performed on PBMCs. These receptors were taken from a woman aged 18-29 years in good health and CMV-seronegative.

The chain uses TRBV5-6 and TRBJ2-7; the D gene is possibly TRBD2 (5 bases). CDR1 SGHDT and CDR2 YYEEEE come from the germline V gene. The CDR3 runs to 14 residues. V lost 0 bases, J lost 2 bases, and 9 bases lay in between. CDR3 loop: CASSLGGIAYEQYF. For the CDR3, the DNA is TGTGCCAGCAGCTTGGGAGGGATTGCCTACGAGCAGTACTTC.

This clone was found once. The V gene is TRBV4-3, the J gene TRBJ2-7; 7 bases fit TRBD1. The CDR3 sequence is 17 residues long. The V segment lost 1 base and the J segment 2 bases; nucleotides outside the gene matches: 11. The germline V gene encodes CDR1 LGHNA and CDR2 YSLEER. As DNA, the CDR3 is TGCGCCAGCAGCCAAGTCTGGGGCAGGGGGTTCGCCTACGAGCAGTACTTC. This sequence encodes CASSQVWGRGFAYEQYF.

This chain's CDR3 is CASSVVGRENTEAFF. The CDR3 bases are TGTGCCAGCAGCGTAGTAGGACGGGAGAACACTGAAGCTTTCTTT. J is TRBJ1-1 and V is TRBV9; D gene unclear. This CDR3 is 15 amino acids long. Trimming left V 0 bases short and J 1 base short, with 10 bases between. Germline V gives CDR1 SGDLS, CDR2 YYNGEE.

J is TRBJ2-7 and V is TRBV5-1; unclear D gene. Germline CDR1 is SGHRS and CDR2 is YFSETQ. Trimming stripped 2 bases from V and 2 bases from J, with 8 bases between. The CDR3 is made up of 13 amino acids. CDR3 protein: CASSFYSAYEQYF. DNA of the CDR3: TGCGCCAGCAGCTTCTATTCCGCCTACGAGCAGTACTTC. The full variable domain, completed using reference TRBV5-1 and TRBJ2-7, is KAGVTQTPRYLIKTRGQQVTLSCSPISGHRSVSWYQQTPGQGLQFLFEYFSETQRNKGNFPGRFSGRQFSNSRSEMNVSTLELGDSALYLCASSFYSAYEQYFGPGTRLTVT.

This chain links TRBV6-5 with TRBJ2-7, with TRBD2 matching over 7 bases. J lost 4 bases, V lost 2 bases, and 8 bases had no gene match. Germline CDR1 MNHEY, CDR2 SVGAGI. The CDR3 has 15 residues. Here the CDR3 reads CASSYDRGGNYEQYF. The CDR3 nucleotides read TGTGCCAGCAGTTACGATCGCGGGGGAAATTACGAGCAGTACTTC.

The chain uses TRBV29-1 and TRBJ2-1; no firm D call. The ends were cut back, 0 bases at V and 4 bases at J, with 10 bases in the middle. This CDR3 spans 14 amino acids. Germline CDR1 and CDR2: SQVTM and ANQGSEA. CDR3 protein: CSVEDRGHYNEQFF. The CDR3 nucleotides read TGCAGCGTTGAAGATCGCGGCCATTACAATGAGCAGTTCTTC.

DNA of the CDR3: TGTGCCAGCAGGACAGGACCGAACACCGGGGAGCTGTTTTTT. Encoded protein: CASRTGPNTGELFF. The chain is built from TRBV7-8 and TRBJ2-2, with D possibly being TRBD1 (6 bases). The V gene's germline CDR1 is SGHVS and CDR2 FQNEAQ. V shed 6 bases and J shed 0 bases, with 8 bases lying between them. The CDR3 covers 14 residues. Together with reference TRBV7-8 and TRBJ2-2, the CDR3 gives the full variable domain: GAGVSQSPRYKVAKRGQDVALRCDPISGHVSLFWYQQALGQGPEFLTYFQNEAQLDKSGLPSDRFFAERPEGSVSTLKIQRTQQEDSAVYLCASRTGPNTGELFFGEGSRLTVL.

This sequence joins TRBV11-3 and TRBJ1-1; TRBD1 agrees at 7 bases. Germline assignment: CDR1 SGHNT and CDR2 YENEEA. Trimming removed 5 bases from V and 4 bases from J; junction bases left unmatched: 7. The CDR3 runs to 14 residues. The CDR3 DNA reads as TGTGCCAGCAGCCCCGGACAGGATACCACTGAAGCTTTCTTT. Protein sequence: CASSPGQDTTEAFF.

The V gene is TRBV5-1, the J gene TRBJ2-3; maybe TRBD2 (7 bases). The CDR3 is 14 residues long. Trimming took off 4 bases at V and 4 bases at J, with 13 bases between the two ends. Germline V gene data show CDR1 as SGHRS and CDR2 as YFSETQ. The CDR3: CASSTGGRADTQYF. The CDR3 bases are TGCGCCAGCAGCACGGGGGGCCGAGCAGATACGCAGTATTTT. Filled out from reference TRBV5-1 and TRBJ2-3, the complete variable domain reads KAGVTQTPRYLIKTRGQQVTLSCSPISGHRSVSWYQQTPGQGLQFLFEYFSETQRNKGNFPGRFSGRQFSNSRSEMNVSTLELGDSALYLCASSTGGRADTQYFGPGTRLTVL.

The V and J genes are TRBV6-5 and TRBJ2-7, with D possibly matching TRBD2 (6 bases). The germline gives CDR1 MNHEY, CDR2 SVGAGI. With 4 bases removed from V and 1 base from J, the gap between germline ends came to 8 bases. The CDR3 spans 13 residues. The CDR3 is CASSLAGSYEQYF. In nucleotides, the CDR3 is TGTGCCAGCAGTTTGGCGGGGTCCTACGAGCAGTACTTC.

V and J are TRBV5-5 and TRBJ2-3, with a possible D match to TRBD2 (6 bases). There are 15 residues in the CDR3. Germline V gene sequence: CDR1 SGHKS, CDR2 YYEKEE (reference sequence). Trimming cost V 2 bases and J 6 bases, with 16 bases left between them. Here the CDR3 DNA reads TGTGCCAGCAGCTTCGGGACTCACGCGTTCGATACGCAGTATTTT. Amino acids: CASSFGTHAFDTQYF. The variable domain in full, with the rest retrieved from reference TRBV5-5 and TRBJ2-3, is DAGVTQSPTHLIKTRGQQVTLRCSPISGHKSVSWYQQVLGQGPQFIFQYYEKEERGRGNFPDRFSARQFPNYSSELNVNALLLGDSALYLCASSFGTHAFDTQYFGPGTRLTVL.

The chain carries TRBV6-5 and TRBJ2-5; 7 positions agree with TRBD2. The V segment lost 7 bases and the J segment 5 bases; nucleotides outside the gene matches: 10. This CDR3 contains 14 residues. Looked up from germline, CDR1 is MNHEY and CDR2 is SVGAGI. The CDR3 is CASTASRGGETQYF. CDR3 DNA: TGTGCCAGCACCGCTTCTCGGGGAGGGGAGACCCAGTACTTC.

J is TRBJ1-6 and V is TRBV4-2; D gene ambiguous. Trimming took off 1 base at V and 5 bases at J, with 6 bases between the two ends. The CDR3 spans 14 residues. Germline V gives CDR1 LGHNA, CDR2 YNFKEQ. CDR3: CASSQVSDNSPLHF. The CDR3 bases are TGTGCCAGCAGCCAAGTATCAGATAATTCACCCCTCCACTTT.

The rearrangement links TRBV30 to TRBJ1-3; D is unclear. The length of the CDR3 is 13 residues. Between the trimmed V and J ends, which lost 2 bases and 3 bases, there was a span of 8 bases. CDR1 is GTSNPN, CDR2 SVGIG, per germline (reference sequence). The CDR3 region is CAWSYSGGNTIYF. CDR3 nucleotides: TGTGCCTGGAGTTACTCAGGTGGAAACACCATATATTTT.

The chain joins TRBV6-6 to TRBJ2-2, with 7 bases lining up with TRBD1. The CDR3 sequence is 16 residues long. Trimming took 6 bases from V and 0 from J; bases not matched to a gene: 7. Germline CDR1 and CDR2: MNHNY and SVGAGI (reference sequence). The CDR3 protein is CASSGQVLSNTGELFF. In DNA, the CDR3 is TGTGCCAGCAGCGGACAGGTTCTTTCGAACACCGGGGAGCTGTTTTTT.

The table lists this clone with a count of one. The chain employs TRBV19 and TRBJ1-5; D unclear. Trimming stripped 0 bases from V and 0 bases from J, with 12 bases between. Germline V gene data show CDR1 as LNHDA and CDR2 as SQIVND (reference sequence). This CDR3 has 17 amino acids. This CDR3 is CASSIDRSLYSNQPQHF. In DNA form, the CDR3 reads TGTGCCAGTAGTATAGATAGGTCACTATATAGCAATCAGCCCCAGCATTTT.

This clone was observed a single time. The CDR3 loop reads CASSLGEPSGQPQHF. The CDR3 region has the DNA TGCGCCAGCAGCTTGGGGGAGCCCTCCGGTCAGCCCCAGCATTTT. The V call is TRBV5-1, the J call TRBJ1-5; D is uncertain. The CDR3 length is 15 residues. Germline V gives CDR1 SGHRS, CDR2 YFSETQ. V lost 0 bases to trimming and J lost 6 bases, with 13 bases between them.

The chain is built from TRBV2 and TRBJ2-4, with D possibly being TRBD1 (5 bases). V gave up 5 bases and J gave up 8 bases, with 13 bases separating them. The CDR3 sequence is 13 residues long. The germline CDR1 and CDR2 sequences are SNHLY and FYNNEI. CDR3 nucleotide sequence: TGTGCCAGCAGTTTCACCAGGGCTGACATTCAGTACTTC. It yields the protein CASSFTRADIQYF.

This chain links TRBV7-2 with TRBJ2-7, with 8 bases matching TRBD1. The CDR3 is made up of 14 amino acids. With 4 bases clipped from V and 4 bases from J, the junction kept 6 bases outside the gene matches. Germline values: CDR1 SGHTA, CDR2 FQGNSA. The CDR3: CASSSDRVRYEQYF. The CDR3 coding sequence is TGTGCCAGCAGCTCGGACAGGGTCAGGTACGAGCAGTACTTC.

The rearrangement joins TRBV6-5 to TRBJ1-2, with D possibly matching TRBD1 (5 bases). Germline V CDR1 and CDR2: MNHEY, SVGAGI. V lost 2 bases to trimming and J lost 7 bases, with 17 bases between them. The CDR3 consists of 15 residues. The CDR3: CASSYAGPHFSGYTF. The CDR3 bases are TGTGCCAGCAGTTACGCGGGACCGCACTTTTCTGGCTACACCTTC.

This clone was picked up one time. The CDR3 is CASSQDRWTVPNYGYTF. The CDR3 DNA is TGCGCCAGCAGCCAAGATCGCTGGACAGTTCCTAACTATGGCTACACCTTC. The chain is built from TRBV4-1 and TRBJ1-2; D might be TRBD1 (6 bases). Germline values: CDR1 MGHRA, CDR2 YSYEKL. Trimming took off 0 bases at V and 0 bases at J, with 14 bases between the two ends. The CDR3 totals 17 residues.

This sequence joins TRBV7-3 and TRBJ2-3; 8 bases map to TRBD2. V shed 0 bases, J shed 2 bases, and the junction held 1 base outside the gene matches. The CDR3 consists of 15 residues. In germline, CDR1 is SGHTA, CDR2 FQGTGA. Written as DNA, the CDR3 is TGTGCCAGCAGCTTAACTAGCGGGGCCACAGATACGCAGTATTTT. Translated: CASSLTSGATDTQYF.

The CDR3 DNA reads TGTGCCAGCAGCGTGTCTAGCGGGGGGGCTTACGAGCAGTACTTC. It specifies CASSVSSGGAYEQYF. V usage is TRBV9 and J usage is TRBJ2-7; TRBD2 matches at 12 bases. The V gene's germline CDR1 is SGDLS and CDR2 YYNGEE. V was clipped by 2 bases and J by 4 bases; unmatched bases: 4. The CDR3 contains 15 residues.

This clone was recorded only once. This sequence joins TRBV5-1 and TRBJ2-1; tentative D call: TRBD1 (6 bases). V was pared by 0 bases and J by 9 bases, with 16 bases between. The CDR3 is 15 residues long. Per germline, CDR1 SGHRS and CDR2 YFSETQ. The CDR3 region is CASSLGPGAVGEQFF. In DNA form, the CDR3 reads TGCGCCAGCAGCTTGGGTCCAGGGGCCGTTGGTGAGCAGTTCTTC. Based on the CDR3 plus reference TRBV5-1 and TRBJ2-1, the full variable domain is KAGVTQTPRYLIKTRGQQVTLSCSPISGHRSVSWYQQTPGQGLQFLFEYFSETQRNKGNFPGRFSGRQFSNSRSEMNVSTLELGDSALYLCASSLGPGAVGEQFFGPGTRLTVL.

The V gene is TRBV5-6, the J gene TRBJ1-2; 7 bases are shared with TRBD1. Germline-derived CDR1 and CDR2 are SGHDT and YYEEEE. V lost 2 bases and J lost 5; bases outside the gene matches: 9. CDR3 length: 15 amino acids. The CDR3 region has the DNA TGTGCCAGCAGCTTCCTTGACAGGGATTTATATGGCTACACCTTC. It codes for CASSFLDRDLYGYTF.

In this sample, this clone turned up once. V and J are TRBV29-1 and TRBJ2-6; 9 bases agree with TRBD1. The CDR3 length is 16 residues. Trimming removed 4 bases from V and 0 bases from J; junction bases left unmatched: 4. Germline loops: CDR1 SQVTM, CDR2 ANQGSEA. The DNA for the CDR3 is TGCAGCGTTGGGGGACAGGGTAGCTCTGGGGCCAACGTCCTGACTTTC. This codes for CSVGGQGSSGANVLTF.